This T cell receptor beta chain comes out of a study of T cells after yellow fever vaccination. Whole-study results and caveats: Abundant clonotypes (contaminants from the bulk population) could be present in FACS-sorted repertoires.

One entry per CDR3 protein results from TCRdb running MiXCR on the 5' RACE reads. The repertoire holds some 420,000 distinct CDR3 sequences, with around 19% as singletons. CDR3 length: 13 residues. Per the germline V gene, CDR1 is SEHNR and CDR2 is FQNEAQ (reference sequence). V shed 5 bases and J shed 4 bases, with 10 bases lying between them. A note on this clonotype: Its antigen is as yet unknown.

Sequenced here: PBMCs, sampled before the yellow fever booster vaccination. The rearrangement joins TRBV7-9 to TRBJ2-3, with D unresolved. The sequence was obtained from a young man who received the YFV17D yellow fever vaccine. The CDR3 region has the DNA TGTGCCAGCAGCATACGATCGGCAGATACGCAGTATTTT. Translated, it gives CASSIRSADTQYF.